These 9 T cell receptor beta chains were all obtained from the same sample, sequenced in a study of Graves' ophthalmopathy and Graves' hyperthyroidism. RNA transcripts were the source from which TCR beta CDR3 regions were amplified. First-round RT-PCR relied on HTBI primers, and a second-round multiplex PCR came next. TCRdb re-derived calls from the multiplex PCR reads in MiXCR, one entry per CDR3 protein. The sample includes around 1,200,000 distinct CDR3 sequences, roughly 35% of them seen just once. Material for sequencing was peripheral blood or thyroid tissue (not recorded which). The receptors come from an adult man with Graves' hyperthyroidism.

The chain uses TRBV12-3 or TRBV12-4 and TRBJ1-6, with D possibly TRBD1 on 6 matching bases. The CDR3 loop spans 16 amino acids. Trimming pared 6 bases from V and 5 bases from J, leaving 17 bases between. The CDR3 is CASRSRGLLNNSPLHF. The CDR3, as DNA: TGTGCCAGCAGGAGCAGGGGATTACTTAATAATTCACCCCTCCACTTT.

There are many counts of this clonotype. The chain joins TRBV25-1 to TRBJ2-2; no reliable D call. Trimming removed 1 base from V and 4 bases from J, with 4 bases in between. Looked up from germline, CDR1 is MGHDK and CDR2 is SYGVNS. There are 13 residues in the CDR3. CDR3 amino acids: CASSEFITGELFF. CDR3 bases: TGTGCCAGCAGTGAATTTATCACCGGGGAGCTGTTTTTT.

The rearrangement joins TRBV24-1 to TRBJ1-5; the match to TRBD1 covers 7 bases. Germline V gene data show CDR1 as KGHDR and CDR2 as SFDVKD. The CDR3 is 15 residues long. V lost 5 bases to trimming and J lost 4 bases; unmatched junction nucleotides: 7. The CDR3, as DNA: TGTGCCACCAGTGCCTCGGTCAGGGGGAATCAGCCCCAGCATTTT. This encodes CATSASVRGNQPQHF.

The J gene is TRBJ2-7, the V gene TRBV7-9; no reliable D call. V dropped 5 bases and J dropped 2 bases, with 13 bases sitting between them. CDR3 length equals 14 residues. Germline CDR1 SEHNR, CDR2 FQNEAQ (reference sequence). The CDR3 DNA is TGTGCCAGCAGCAGAACCAGGAATGCCTACGAGCAGTACTTC. Its translation is CASSRTRNAYEQYF.

This clonotype was seen more than once but under ten times. V usage is TRBV2 and J usage is TRBJ2-7, with TRBD2 matching over 13 bases. The CDR3 contains 19 residues. CDR1 and CDR2 (germline): SNHLY, FYNNEI. Unmatched junction bases numbered 10, after V lost 2 bases and J lost 0 bases. CDR3 nucleotides: TGTGCCAGCAGTGAATGGGACGGACTAGCGGGGGAAAGCTCCTACGAGCAGTACTTC. Protein product: CASSEWDGLAGESSYEQYF.

The chain joins TRBV29-1 to TRBJ1-2; possible D gene TRBD1, 5 bases. Looked up from germline, CDR1 is SQVTM and CDR2 is ANQGSEA. The CDR3 extends over 13 amino acids. V was clipped by 5 bases and J by 2 bases, with 12 bases between them. This chain's CDR3 is CSVKGRVNYGYTF. For the CDR3, the DNA is TGCAGCGTTAAGGGCAGGGTGAACTATGGCTACACCTTC.

V and J are TRBV5-6 and TRBJ2-1, with D possibly TRBD1 on 5 matching bases. This CDR3 spans 15 amino acids. V lost 8 bases and J lost 4, with 19 bases in between. Germline loops: CDR1 SGHDT, CDR2 YYEEEE. The CDR3 DNA is TGTGCCAGGGACCCTAGAACAGGCAGGTACAATGAGCAGTTCTTC. Its translation is CARDPRTGRYNEQFF.

This clonotype was observed many times. The CDR3 DNA is TGTGCCAGCAGTGAATGGGAACAGCAGTACTTC. This translates into CASSEWEQQYF. The chain couples TRBV2 to TRBJ2-7, with unresolved D. The CDR3 sequence is 11 residues long. V lost 2 bases and J lost 8, with 7 bases in between. Germline assignment: CDR1 SNHLY and CDR2 FYNNEI.

This clonotype appeared a few times. The chain employs TRBV19 and TRBJ1-1, with D uncertain. The CDR3 extends over 14 amino acids. CDR1 and CDR2 from the germline V gene are LNHDA and SQIVND (reference sequence). V was trimmed by 5 bases and J by 3 bases, leaving 13 bases between them. CDR3 in amino acids: CASSPAAGYTEAFF. CDR3 nucleotides: TGTGCCAGTAGTCCCGCCGCGGGGTACACTGAAGCTTTCTTT.